A selection of T cell receptor beta chains follows, all from one sample in a study of regulatory T cells in long-lasting Graves disease. TCRdb redid the calling of the multiplex PCR reads with MiXCR, one entry per CDR3 protein. This sample yields roughly 400,000 distinct CDR3 sequences, of which less than 20% are seen a single time; about a quarter belongs to the top ten. This same sample was also part of a study on T cells in Graves' hyperthyroidism and ophthalmopathy.

The source was peripheral blood mononuclear cells (PBMCs), collected at new diagnosis, from a patient treated with antithyroid drugs. Source of these receptors: a woman in her late teens or twenties with Graves disease. CDR3s include the opening cysteine and the closing phenylalanine or tryptophan. D genes are given only for firm matches. Clone sizes are given selectively: once, few, many, or a class where the clone is expanded.

>TRBV7-6|.|.|TRBJ2-2
CASSPQFAGELFF
TGTGCCAGCAGCCCTCAGTTTGCCGGGGAGCTGTTTTTT
>TRBV10-3|few|TRBD1|TRBJ2-1
CAISPSGGQNGEQFF
TGTGCCATCAGCCCCTCAGGGGGACAGAATGGTGAGCAGTTCTTC
>TRBV7-2|many|TRBD1|TRBJ1-1
CASSRDRVVEAFF
TGTGCCAGCAGCCGGGACAGGGTAGTTGAAGCTTTCTTT
>TRBV7-8|few|TRBD1|TRBJ1-4
CASSLTGHKEEKLFF
TGTGCCAGCAGCTTGACAGGGCACAAGGAGGAAAAACTGTTTTTT
>TRBV19|few|TRBD2|TRBJ2-5
CASKDSGRKETQYF
TGTGCCAGTAAGGATAGCGGGAGGAAAGAGACCCAGTACTTC
>TRBV10-3|.|.|TRBJ2-5
CAISDIRDVKRETQYF
TGTGCCATCAGTGACATCCGGGACGTCAAACGGGAGACCCAGTACTTC
>TRBV7-6|many|TRBD2|TRBJ2-1
CASSQGRSSGTHEQFF
TGTGCCAGCAGTCAAGGGCGGTCTAGCGGGACACATGAGCAGTTCTTC
>TRBV12-3/TRBV12-4|many|TRBD1|TRBJ2-5
CASSLVTKQGETQYF
TGTGCCAGCAGTTTAGTGACAAAACAGGGGGAGACCCAGTACTTC
>TRBV7-2|many|.|TRBJ2-2
CASSLAGAVTGELFF
TGTGCCAGCAGCTTAGCCGGGGCGGTCACCGGGGAGCTGTTTTTT
>TRBV29-1|few|TRBD2|TRBJ2-7
CSVDWGAGAGYEQYF
TGCAGCGTTGACTGGGGAGCGGGAGCGGGGTACGAGCAGTACTTC
>TRBV7-9|.|TRBD1|TRBJ1-5
CASSLVGRGPGQPQHF
TGTGCCAGCAGCTTAGTGGGTAGGGGGCCAGGGCAGCCCCAGCATTTT
>TRBV6-5|.|.|TRBJ1-5
CASSYEGNSNQPQHF
TGTGCCAGCAGTTACGAGGGGAATAGCAATCAGCCCCAGCATTTT
>TRBV12-3/TRBV12-4|many|.|TRBJ1-1
CASSTILNTEAFF
TGTGCCAGCAGCACCATTCTGAACACTGAAGCTTTCTTT
>TRBV18|.|.|TRBJ2-1
CASSPGLGGDEQFF
TGTGCCAGCTCACCCGGCCTCGGTGGCGATGAGCAGTTCTTC
>TRBV6-1|many|.|TRBJ1-1
CASSTQGWTEAFF
TGTGCCAGCAGTACACAGGGATGGACTGAAGCTTTCTTT
>TRBV3-1|few|TRBD1|TRBJ2-2
CASSKRTGLGGELFF
TGTGCCAGCAGCAAAAGGACAGGTCTTGGCGGGGAGCTGTTTTTT
>TRBV24-1|.|.|TRBJ2-1
CATSDPLGYSYNEQFF
TGTGCCACCAGTGACCCACTAGGCTACTCCTACAATGAGCAGTTCTTC
>TRBV5-1|many|TRBD2|TRBJ2-1
CASSPGTSGLNEQFF
TGCGCCAGCAGCCCCGGGACTAGCGGACTCAATGAGCAGTTCTTC
>TRBV6-9|.|TRBD1|TRBJ1-6
CASSYWTGSSSYNSPLHF
TGTGCCAGCAGTTACTGGACAGGCTCAAGCTCCTATAATTCACCCCTCCACTTT
>TRBV7-2|many|.|TRBJ2-7
CASSLMAAGTYEQYF
TGTGCCAGCAGCTTAATGGCCGCAGGCACCTACGAGCAGTACTTC
>TRBV7-2|.|.|TRBJ1-2
CASSLDGRPHYGYTF
TGTGCCAGCAGCTTAGATGGCAGGCCCCACTATGGCTACACCTTC
>TRBV29-1|few|TRBD2|TRBJ2-2
CSGKGTSGETGELFF
TGCAGCGGGAAAGGGACTAGCGGAGAAACCGGGGAGCTGTTTTTT
>TRBV6-2/TRBV6-3|.|.|TRBJ1-6
CASSERKDIYNSPLHF
TGTGCCAGCAGTGAGAGGAAGGATATATATAATTCACCCCTCCACTTT